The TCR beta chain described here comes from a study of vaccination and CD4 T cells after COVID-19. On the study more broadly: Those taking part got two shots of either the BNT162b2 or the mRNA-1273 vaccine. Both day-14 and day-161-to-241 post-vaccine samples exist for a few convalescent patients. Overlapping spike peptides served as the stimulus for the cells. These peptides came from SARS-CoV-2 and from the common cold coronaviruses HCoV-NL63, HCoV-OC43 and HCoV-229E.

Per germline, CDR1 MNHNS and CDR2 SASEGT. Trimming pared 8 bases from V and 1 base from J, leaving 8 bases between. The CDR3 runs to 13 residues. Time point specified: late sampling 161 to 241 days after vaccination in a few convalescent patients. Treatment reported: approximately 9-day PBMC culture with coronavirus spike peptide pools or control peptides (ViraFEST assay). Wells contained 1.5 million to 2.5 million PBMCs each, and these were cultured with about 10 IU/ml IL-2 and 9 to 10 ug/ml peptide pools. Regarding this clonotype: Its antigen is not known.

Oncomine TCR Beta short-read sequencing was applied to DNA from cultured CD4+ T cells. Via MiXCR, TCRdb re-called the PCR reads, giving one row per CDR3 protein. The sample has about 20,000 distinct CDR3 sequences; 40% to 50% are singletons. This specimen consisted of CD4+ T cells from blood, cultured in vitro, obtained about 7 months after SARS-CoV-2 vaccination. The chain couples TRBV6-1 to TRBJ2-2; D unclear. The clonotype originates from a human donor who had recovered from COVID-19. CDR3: CASGLGNTGELFF. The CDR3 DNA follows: TGTGCCAGCGGGTTAGGGAACACCGGGGAGCTGTTTTTT.